Listed below are T cell receptor beta chains from one sample, sequenced in a study of PD-1 blockade in mismatch repair-deficient tumors. Repertoires were generated with immunoSEQ multiplex PCR, while TCRdb's copy carries only in-frame clones and drops some. This sample has approximately 100,000 clones, with 82% found just once. Sequenced here: peripheral blood, sampled less than 37 weeks after starting pembrolizumab. All receptors derive from an adult with mismatch repair-deficient cancer. Each CDR3 is given with its conserved first and last residue. D genes are given only for firm matches. Part of the rows lack a size; the others show once, few, many or a class for expanded clones.

>-|TRBJ2-5|TRBV9|TRBD2
TGTGCCAGCAGCACCGGGGGGAGCCCTCAAGAGACCCAGTACTTC
CASSTGGSPQETQYF
>-|TRBJ2-5|TRBV9|TRBD2
TGTGCCAGCAGCCTTCTAGCGGGAGGAGCGACCCAGTACTTC
CASSLLAGGATQYF
>-|TRBJ2-5|TRBV7-8|TRBD1
TGTGCCAGCAGCTCCAGAGGGACAGCTCACTCAGAGACCCAGTACTTC
CASSSRGTAHSETQYF
>-|TRBJ2-7|TRBV12-5|-
TGTGCTAGTGGTTTAGGACAGTTCGAGCAGTACTTC
CASGLGQFEQYF
>-|TRBJ2-3|TRBV7-9|-
TGTGCCAGCAGATTGGGCGGCGGGGTGAACACAGATACGCAGTATTTT
CASRLGGGVNTDTQYF
>few|TRBJ1-2|TRBV9|-
TGTGCCAGCAGCGTAGGGACGCTTGATGGCTACACCTTC
CASSVGTLDGYTF
>-|TRBJ2-5|TRBV5-4|-
TGTGCCAGCAGCAGCCCTCGTGTGCAAGCGGAGACCCAGCACTTC
CASSSPRVQAETQHF
>-|TRBJ2-1|TRBV12-5|-
TGTGCTAGTGACACCGCGGAGGGGGCATCCCACAATGAGCAGTTCTTC
CASDTAEGASHNEQFF
>-|TRBJ2-5|TRBV11-2|-
TGTGCCAGCAGCTTATGGGAGACCCAGTACTTC
CASSLWETQYF
>-|TRBJ2-3|TRBV6-5|-
TGTGCCAGCAGTTGGCTAGCGTCCACAGATACGCAGTATTTT
CASSWLASTDTQYF
>-|TRBJ2-3|TRBV7-9|TRBD1
TGTGCCAGCAGCCCGCCGACAGGGTCGTTCACAGATACGCAGTATTTT
CASSPPTGSFTDTQYF
>-|TRBJ2-1|TRBV7-9|-
TGTGCCAGCAGCTTAGCGGAGGGGACGAGGCAGTTCTTC
CASSLAEGTRQFF
>-|TRBJ2-1|TRBV11-3|-
TGTGCCAGCAGCTTAGGGGACAACGACAATGAGCAGTTCTTC
CASSLGDNDNEQFF
>-|TRBJ2-1|TRBV7-9|TRBD1
TGTGCCAGCAGCCGGGACAGGACCTACAATGAGCAGTTCTTC
CASSRDRTYNEQFF
>-|TRBJ2-2|TRBV9|TRBD2
TGTGCCAGCAGCGCCGCAACTAGCGGGAACACCGGGGAGCTGTTTTTT
CASSAATSGNTGELFF
>-|TRBJ2-7|TRBV11-2|TRBD1
TGTGCCAGCAGCTTAGTCGGCAGGGGGCAGGACGAGCAGTACTTC
CASSLVGRGQDEQYF
>-|TRBJ2-5|TRBV9|-
TGTGCCAGCAGCGTAGACGTCCAAGAGACCCAGTACTTC
CASSVDVQETQYF
>-|TRBJ2-5|TRBV5-4|TRBD2
TGTGCCAGCAGCACGTACCTAGCTCAGGGAGGGGAGACCCAGTACTTC
CASSTYLAQGGETQYF
>-|TRBJ2-3|TRBV27|-
TGTGCCAGCAGTCCCCAGGAGGGCCCCACAGATACGCAGTATTTT
CASSPQEGPTDTQYF
>few|TRBJ2-3|TRBV9|-
TGTGCCAGCAGCAGGACTGTAACAACAGATACGCAGTATTTT
CASSRTVTTDTQYF
>few|TRBJ2-1|TRBV2|TRBD2
TGTGCCAGCAGTTTAACTAGCGGGAGGTACGATGAGCAGTTCTTC
CASSLTSGRYDEQFF
>-|TRBJ2-1|TRBV11-3|-
TGTGCCAGCAGCTTGGAGGGTGGTGGGAACAATGAGCAGTTCTTC
CASSLEGGGNNEQFF
>-|TRBJ2-1|TRBV19|-
TGTGCCAGGGTAGACAGAAACTCCTACAATGAGCAGTTCTTC
CARVDRNSYNEQFF
>-|TRBJ2-1|TRBV7-2|-
TGTGCCAGCAGCTTACAGGCAGGTACCTACAATGAGCAGTTCTTC
CASSLQAGTYNEQFF
>-|TRBJ2-7|TRBV5-4|-
TGTGCCAGCAGCTTGGGCGGCGTGGACGAGCAGTACTTC
CASSLGGVDEQYF
>few|TRBJ2-7|TRBV2|-
TGTGCCAGCAGTTTCCCGGTTGGACAGAGTTCCTACGAGCAGTACTTC
CASSFPVGQSSYEQYF
>-|TRBJ1-3|TRBV5-1|TRBD1
TGCGCCAGCAGCCTGGGGGACAGGAACTCTGGAAACACCATATATTTT
CASSLGDRNSGNTIYF
>-|TRBJ1-2|TRBV19|-
TGTGCCAGTAGTATCGAGGGCACATTCGGGTATGGCTACACCTTC
CASSIEGTFGYGYTF
>-|TRBJ2-1|TRBV11-2|TRBD2
TGTGCCAGCAGCTTGACTAGCGGGAACAATGAGCAGTTCTTC
CASSLTSGNNEQFF
>once|TRBJ1-3|TRBV4-1|-
TGCGCCAGCAGCCAAAGATGGCCGGGACCGCCCGGGGAGGGAAACACCATATATTTT
CASSQRWPGPPGEGNTIYF
>-|TRBJ2-2|TRBV11-3|-
TGTGCCAGCAGCCCCGGAGGAGGGCTTTACACCGGGGAGCTGTTTTTT
CASSPGGGLYTGELFF
>-|TRBJ2-7|TRBV5-1|-
TGCGCCAGCAGCCCACAGACAGCCTCCTACGAGCAGTACTTC
CASSPQTASYEQYF
>-|TRBJ2-2|TRBV28|-
TGTGCCAGCAGCCCCCCCGAAACCGGGGAGCTGTTTTTT
CASSPPETGELFF
>-|TRBJ1-1|TRBV13|-
TGTGCCAGCACTCCTAGTCGGAACACTGAAGCTTTCTTT
CASTPSRNTEAFF
>-|TRBJ2-1|TRBV2|TRBD1
TGTGCCAGTAAACAGGGGATCTCCTACAATGAGCAGTTCTTC
CASKQGISYNEQFF
>-|TRBJ2-1|TRBV6-1|-
TGTGCCAGCAGTCTAGGAGGTCGGGAGCAGTTCTTC
CASSLGGREQFF
>few|TRBJ2-2|TRBV5-5|TRBD2
TGTGCCAGCAGCTTCCGCGGGGGGGCGAACACCGGGGAGCTGTTTTTT
CASSFRGGANTGELFF
>-|TRBJ2-7|TRBV11-1|-
TGTGCCAGCAGCTTAGCGAATAACTACGAGCAGTACTTC
CASSLANNYEQYF
>few|TRBJ2-7|TRBV5-8|TRBD1
TGTGCCAGCAGCCGGACAGGGGGATCCTACGAGCAGTACTTC
CASSRTGGSYEQYF
>-|TRBJ1-4|TRBV2|-
TGTGCCAGCATGGGCTGGGCCACAACTAATGAAAAACTGTTTTTT
CASMGWATTNEKLFF
>-|TRBJ2-7|TRBV27|TRBD1
TGTGCCAGCGGTGGACAGGGAAGGTGGGAGCAGTACTTC
CASGGQGRWEQYF
>-|TRBJ2-7|TRBV5-1|TRBD2
TGCGCCAGCAGCTTGGCCCCGGCTAGCGGGAACGAGCAGTACTTC
CASSLAPASGNEQYF
>-|TRBJ2-5|TRBV11-2|TRBD2
TGTGCCAGCAGCTTTGGGACTAGCGGGAGTTGGGAGACCCAGTACTTC
CASSFGTSGSWETQYF
>few|TRBJ2-7|TRBV19|-
TGTGCCAGTAGTCCCTCGGCCTACGAGCAGTACTTC
CASSPSAYEQYF
>-|TRBJ2-7|TRBV14|-
TGTGCCATCCCCTCTTCGAGGGCCCGACCCTACGAGCAGTACTTC
CAIPSSRARPYEQYF
>-|TRBJ2-1|TRBV11-3|TRBD2
TGTGCCAGCAGCTTGACGGGAGGGCCCCAAGAGCAGTTCTTC
CASSLTGGPQEQFF
>-|TRBJ2-7|TRBV7-2|TRBD1
TGTGCCAGCTGCCGGGACAGGTCCACCTACGAGCAGTACTTC
CASCRDRSTYEQYF
>-|TRBJ2-7|TRBV9|-
TGTGCCAGCAGCGAGACCCTCACAAGCTCCTACGAGCAGTACTTC
CASSETLTSSYEQYF
>-|TRBJ1-1|TRBV29-1|-
TGCAGCGTCGCCGGGACGGAGGTTGGGGTCACTGAAGCTTTCTTT
CSVAGTEVGVTEAFF
>-|TRBJ1-2|TRBV9|TRBD1
TGTGCCAGCAGCGGATATAAACAGGGGGGATATGGCTACACCTTC
CASSGYKQGGYGYTF
>-|TRBJ2-1|TRBV5-1|-
TGCGCCAGCAGCTTGGTCGATGAGCAGTTCTTC
CASSLVDEQFF
>-|TRBJ2-2|TRBV27|-
TGTGCCAGCCGTGCTAGGGCCGGGGAGCTGTTTTTT
CASRARAGELFF
>-|TRBJ1-1|TRBV5-1|-
TGCGCCAGCAGCTCTGCGGGGAACACTGAAGCTTTCTTT
CASSSAGNTEAFF
>-|TRBJ2-1|TRBV5-4|TRBD2
TGTGCCAGCAGCTTGTTACTAGCGGCCTACAATGAGCAGTTCTTC
CASSLLLAAYNEQFF
>-|TRBJ2-7|TRBV30|-
TGTGCCTGGGCCATCACAGGGAACGAGCAGTACTTC
CAWAITGNEQYF
>few|TRBJ2-7|TRBV6-6|-
TGTGCCAGCAGTTACTCCCGGGGTTCGGATGTCTACGAGCAGTACTTC
CASSYSRGSDVYEQYF
>-|TRBJ2-7|TRBV5-1|-
TGCGCCAGCAGCTCCTACGAGCAGTACTTC
CASSSYEQYF
>-|TRBJ1-2|TRBV10-3|-
TGTGCCATCAGAAATAACCAGGGTCTGGATGGCTACACCTTC
CAIRNNQGLDGYTF
>-|TRBJ2-1|TRBV30|-
TGTGCCTGGAGTAGGGCCTTATGGGCTGGCAATGAGCAGTTCTTC
CAWSRALWAGNEQFF
>-|TRBJ2-1|TRBV4-1|TRBD2
TGCGCCAGCAGCCAAAGACCTAGCGGGACCTACAATGAGCAGTTCTTC
CASSQRPSGTYNEQFF